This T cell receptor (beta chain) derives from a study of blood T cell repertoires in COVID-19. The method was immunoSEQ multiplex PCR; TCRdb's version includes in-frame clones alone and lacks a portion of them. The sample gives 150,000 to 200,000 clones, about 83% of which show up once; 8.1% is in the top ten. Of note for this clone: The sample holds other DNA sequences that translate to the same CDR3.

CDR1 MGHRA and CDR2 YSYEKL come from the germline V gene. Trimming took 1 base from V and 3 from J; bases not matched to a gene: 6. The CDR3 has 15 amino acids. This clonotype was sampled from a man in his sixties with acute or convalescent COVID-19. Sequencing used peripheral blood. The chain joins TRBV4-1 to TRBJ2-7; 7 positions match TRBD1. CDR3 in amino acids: CASSQVSPGGYEQYF. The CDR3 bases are TGCGCCAGCAGCCAAGTAAGCCCAGGGGGCTACGAGCAGTACTTC.